Each of the 21 T cell receptor beta chains below was sequenced from the same sample in a study of T cell repertoires in cytomegalovirus infection. Each CDR3 protein gets one entry after TCRdb re-called the reads with MiXCR. The data show 600,000 to 800,000 distinct CDR3 sequences, roughly a quarter seen once. The specimen was CD8+ T cells from PBMCs. Receptors originate from a human donor in good health (CMV status not recorded). Some clones in this sample may be carry-over from other donors' samples.

This clonotype was picked up many times. The chain recombines TRBV7-8 with TRBJ2-4; TRBD2 is a possible D gene (6 bases). Germline V gene data show CDR1 as SGHVS and CDR2 as FQNEAQ. There are 15 residues in the CDR3. Trimming shortened V by 5 bases and J by 1 base, and 12 bases separated the two germline ends. The CDR3 loop reads CASSTWGDAKNIQYF. The CDR3 region has the DNA TGTGCCAGCAGCACCTGGGGGGACGCCAAAAACATTCAGTACTTC.

This chain uses TRBV28 with TRBJ1-3; weak D call: TRBD1 (6 bases). Deletions cut 10 bases from V and 0 bases from J, with 19 bases between. The CDR3 is made up of 16 amino acids. Germline lookup yields CDR1 MDHEN and CDR2 SYDVKM. The CDR3 DNA sequence: TGTGCCAACAGACCTTCGGGACAAACCTCTGGAAACACCATATATTTT. Amino acid sequence: CANRPSGQTSGNTIYF. The full variable domain, its missing parts supplied by reference TRBV28 and TRBJ1-3, is DVKVTQSSRYLVKRTGEKVFLECVQDMDHENMFWYRQDPGLGLRLIYFSYDVKMKEKGDIPEGYSVSREKKERFSLILESASTNQTSMYLCANRPSGQTSGNTIYFGEGSWLTVV.

CDR3 in amino acids: CASTVGFKNIQYF. The CDR3 DNA reads as TGTGCCAGCACCGTGGGCTTTAAAAACATTCAGTACTTC. The V gene is TRBV6-2 or TRBV6-3, the J gene TRBJ2-4, with no clear D. This CDR3 has 13 amino acids. CDR1 is MNHEY and CDR2 is SVGEGT in the germline V gene. V was trimmed by 7 bases and J by 4 bases, leaving 11 bases between them.

J is TRBJ2-3 and V is TRBV6-2 or TRBV6-3; 12 positions agree with TRBD1. The germline gives CDR1 MNHEY, CDR2 SVGEGT. V dropped 4 bases and J dropped 4; count of bases not matched to a gene: 3. The CDR3 has 15 residues. The CDR3 bases are TGTGCCAGCAGTTGGGACAGGGGGCAGTCAGATACGCAGTATTTT. Its translation: CASSWDRGQSDTQYF.

This clonotype was seen repeatedly, ten times or more. The chain joins TRBV7-9 to TRBJ2-4; D gene ambiguous. Germline V gene data show CDR1 as SEHNR and CDR2 as FQNEAQ (reference sequence). The CDR3 loop spans 16 amino acids. The V and J ends lost 11 bases and 0 bases respectively, with 20 bases between them. In nucleotides, the CDR3 is TGTGCCGTTCAAGAGCCTCGAATTGAAGCCAAAAACATTCAGTACTTC. This gives the protein CAVQEPRIEAKNIQYF.

The sample holds a few counts of this clonotype. In DNA, the CDR3 is TGCAGTGCTAGAGAGGTCCGAAGGGACTATGGCTACACCTTC. Translation: CSAREVRRDYGYTF. The chain is built from TRBV20-1 and TRBJ1-2; no firm D call. CDR1 is DFQATT and CDR2 is SNEGSKA in the germline V gene (reference sequence). CDR3 length: 14 residues. V lost 0 bases and J lost 3, with 11 bases in between.

This clonotype was seen many times. This chain connects TRBV6-2 or TRBV6-3 to TRBJ1-5; 8 bases agree with TRBD1. J gave up 0 bases and V 4 bases, and 2 bases lay outside the gene matches. The CDR3 is 15 amino acids. Germline-derived CDR1 and CDR2 are MNHEY and SVGEGT. CDR3: CASSFTGGSNQPQHF. In nucleotides, the CDR3 is TGTGCCAGCAGTTTCACAGGGGGTAGCAATCAGCCCCAGCATTTT.

This clonotype showed up just a few times. The chain has TRBV29-1 and TRBJ2-7; D is undetermined. The CDR3 extends over 12 amino acids. The ends were cut back, 4 bases at V and 3 bases at J, with 10 bases in the middle. Germline CDR1 and CDR2: SQVTM and ANQGSEA. CDR3 nucleotide sequence: TGCAGCGTTGTGGTTTCGAGCTACGAGCAGTACTTC. It codes for CSVVVSSYEQYF.

This clonotype was seen more than once but under ten times. The J gene is TRBJ2-3, the V gene TRBV28; 9 bases fit TRBD2. The germline gives CDR1 MDHEN, CDR2 SYDVKM. With 5 bases clipped from V and 5 bases from J, the junction kept 17 bases outside the gene matches. This CDR3 has 18 amino acids. CDR3 region: CASSPPAGVAGVRDTQYF. Written as DNA, the CDR3 is TGTGCCAGCAGTCCACCGGCTGGAGTAGCGGGGGTTCGAGATACGCAGTATTTT.

This clonotype was seen a handful of times. This chain links TRBV12-3 or TRBV12-4 with TRBJ2-1; 9 bases are shared with TRBD1. The CDR3 contains 16 residues. With 5 bases clipped from V and 6 bases from J, the junction kept 11 bases outside the gene matches. CDR3 DNA: TGTGCCAGCAGTCCCGGCGGGACAGGGTTGGTCAATGAGCAGTTCTTC. Translation: CASSPGGTGLVNEQFF.

Ten or more counts support this clonotype. The chain has TRBV4-2 and TRBJ2-1; D is unresolved. The CDR3 extends over 13 amino acids. Germline V gives CDR1 LGHNA, CDR2 YNFKEQ. V was shortened by 1 base and J by 4 bases, with 5 bases between the two germline ends. This CDR3 reads CASSQAIYNEQFF. The CDR3 DNA reads TGTGCCAGCAGCCAAGCCATATACAATGAGCAGTTCTTC.

This clonotype was recorded at least ten times. The chain recombines TRBV7-2 with TRBJ2-2, with a possible D match to TRBD1 (6 bases). CDR1 and CDR2 (germline): SGHTA, FQGNSA. This CDR3 region has 13 residues. V was clipped by 4 bases and J by 7 bases, with 10 bases between them. CDR3 in DNA: TGTGCCAGCAGCTCAACAGGGAACGGGGAGCTGTTTTTT. Its protein product is CASSSTGNGELFF.

In its sample, this clonotype was seen a few times. The V call is TRBV23-1, the J call TRBJ1-1; maybe TRBD1 (5 bases). TRBV23-1 is sorted into the ORF group, with uncertain function. The CDR3 sequence is 16 residues long. Trimming left V 8 bases short and J 0 bases short, with 19 bases between. CDR3 loop: CASGHSGHPMNTEAFF. CDR3 sequence (DNA): TGCGCCAGCGGACATTCAGGGCACCCCATGAACACTGAAGCTTTCTTT.

V usage is TRBV20-1 and J usage is TRBJ1-5; 9 bases are shared with TRBD1. Germline lookup yields CDR1 DFQATT and CDR2 SNEGSKA (reference sequence). This CDR3 has 15 residues. For the CDR3, the DNA is TGCAGCTGGGGGGGACAGGGTTATAGCAATCAGCCCCAGCATTTT. Its protein is CSWGGQGYSNQPQHF.

This clonotype was observed a few times. This sequence joins TRBV19 and TRBJ2-5, with 7 bases that match TRBD2. The CDR3 covers 15 residues. Germline V gene lookup returns CDR1 LNHDA and CDR2 SQIVND (reference sequence). J gave up 5 bases and V 1 base, and 7 bases lay outside the gene matches. As DNA, the CDR3 is TGTGCCAGTAGTATAGGACCCGGGAGGACGGAGACCCAGTACTTC. It encodes CASSIGPGRTETQYF. Drawing the rest from reference TRBV19 and TRBJ2-5, the complete variable domain is DGGITQSPKYLFRKEGQNVTLSCEQNLNHDAMYWYRQDPGQGLRLIYYSQIVNDFQKGDIAEGYSVSREKKESFPLTVTSAQKNPTAFYLCASSIGPGRTETQYFGPGTRLLVL.

This clonotype has only a few counts. The chain combines TRBV20-1 with TRBJ2-7; D perhaps matches TRBD2 (6 bases). Germline loops: CDR1 DFQATT, CDR2 SNEGSKA (reference sequence). The ends were cut back, 6 bases at V and 4 bases at J, with 13 bases in the middle. This CDR3 spans 12 amino acids. CDR3 loop: CSAIMEGYEQYV. The CDR3 bases are TGCAGTGCCATAATGGAGGGATACGAGCAGTACGTC.

This clonotype was counted a few times. The chain uses TRBV13 and TRBJ1-5; 7 positions agree with TRBD1. Germline CDR1 reads PRHDT; CDR2 reads FYEKMQ (reference sequence). There are 13 residues in the CDR3. The V segment lost 8 bases and the J segment 2 bases; nucleotides outside the gene matches: 3. Written as DNA, the CDR3 is TGTGCCAGCGGCGGACAGGGCAATCAGCCCCAGCATTTT. This gives the protein CASGGQGNQPQHF.

This clonotype was picked up many times. The J gene is TRBJ2-1, the V gene TRBV7-6, with D possibly being TRBD1 (6 bases). The V and J ends lost 1 base and 6 bases respectively, with 13 bases between them. The CDR3 contains 15 residues. Germline V lookup: CDR1 SGHVS, CDR2 FNYEAQ. For the CDR3, the DNA is TGTGCCAGCAGCTTAGGAGGGGGTCTGGTCAATGAGCAGTTCTTC. Protein: CASSLGGGLVNEQFF.

This clonotype appeared a few times. This rearrangement joins TRBV25-1 to TRBJ2-2, with 12 bases identical to TRBD1. Trimming at V came to 0 bases and at J to 7 bases, leaving 15 bases not matched to a gene. CDR1 is MGHDK and CDR2 is SYGVNS in the germline V gene. This CDR3 has 20 amino acids. The CDR3 loop reads CASSEYFSIPGQGAVGELFF. CDR3 DNA: TGTGCCAGCAGTGAATATTTTTCTATTCCGGGACAGGGGGCCGTCGGGGAGCTGTTTTTT.

This clonotype was recorded a few times. V gene TRBV28 combines with J gene TRBJ2-3; TRBD1 agrees at 9 bases. Per the germline V gene, CDR1 is MDHEN and CDR2 is SYDVKM. V lost 3 bases and J lost 0; bases outside the gene matches: 7. The CDR3 has 17 amino acids. Written as DNA, the CDR3 is TGTGCCAGCAGTTTCCTAGAGACAGGGGGTAGCACAGATACGCAGTATTTT. Translation gives CASSFLETGGSTDTQYF.

The DNA for the CDR3 is TGTGCCAGCAGCTTAGCCCATAGCGGGGTCACAGATACGCAGTATTTT. It is translated as CASSLAHSGVTDTQYF. This chain connects TRBV7-8 to TRBJ2-3; TRBD2 matches at 8 bases. The CDR3 spans 16 residues. Germline V gene data show CDR1 as SGHVS and CDR2 as FQNEAQ. The V and J ends lost 0 bases and 2 bases, in that order; junction bases with no gene match: 4.